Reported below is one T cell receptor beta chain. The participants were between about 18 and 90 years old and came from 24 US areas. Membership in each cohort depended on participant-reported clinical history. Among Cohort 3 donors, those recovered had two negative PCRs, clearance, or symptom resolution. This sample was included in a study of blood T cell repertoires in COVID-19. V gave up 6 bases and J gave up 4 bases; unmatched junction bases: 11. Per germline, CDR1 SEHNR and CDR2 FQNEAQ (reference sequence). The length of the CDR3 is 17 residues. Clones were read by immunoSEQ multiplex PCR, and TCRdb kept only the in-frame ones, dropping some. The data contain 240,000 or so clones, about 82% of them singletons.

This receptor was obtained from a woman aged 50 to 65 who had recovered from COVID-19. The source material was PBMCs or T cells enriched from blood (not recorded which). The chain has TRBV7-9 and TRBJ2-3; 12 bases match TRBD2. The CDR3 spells CASRTTSGGPASDTQYF. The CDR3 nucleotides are TGTGCCAGCAGGACCACTAGCGGGGGGCCCGCCTCAGATACGCAGTATTTT.